These 17 T cell receptor beta chains came from one sample sequenced in a study of radiotherapy plus CTLA-4 blockade in lung cancer. Assay used: immunoSEQ multiplex PCR; TCRdb lists only in-frame clones, some missing. Of tens of thousands of clones in the sample, 55% to 80% are singletons; the top ten hold about a tenth. Here the sequenced sample was peripheral blood, taken from a patient treated with radiotherapy plus ipilimumab. These receptor sequences come from a human donor with non-small cell lung cancer who had stable disease on radiotherapy plus ipilimumab.

There are many counts of this clone. The V call is TRBV7-6, the J call TRBJ2-7; D is perhaps TRBD1 (6 bases). Trimming took 5 bases from V and 6 from J, leaving 17 bases between them. Germline lookup yields CDR1 SGHVS and CDR2 FNYEAQ. The CDR3 totals 14 residues. The CDR3 DNA reads TGTGCCAGCAGCCGCGGACAGTATGGTGGCGAGCAGTACTTC. This codes for CASSRGQYGGEQYF.

This chain uses TRBV30 with TRBJ2-5; 8 bases line up with TRBD2. Germline lookup yields CDR1 GTSNPN and CDR2 SVGIG (reference sequence). V gave up 8 bases and J gave up 2 bases; unmatched junction bases: 4. The CDR3 is made up of 12 amino acids. CDR3 amino acids: CAGLAGQETQYF. CDR3 coding DNA: TGTGCCGGACTAGCCGGGCAAGAGACCCAGTACTTC. Supplemented by reference TRBV30 and TRBJ2-5, the full variable domain reads SQTIHQWPATLVQPVGSPLSLECTVEGTSNPNLYWYRQAAGRGLQLLFYSVGIGQISSEVPQNLSASRPQDRQFILSSKKLLLSDSGFYLCAGLAGQETQYFGPGTRLLVL.

This chain joins TRBV5-1 and TRBJ2-1, with 16 nucleotides matching TRBD2. From germline, CDR1 is SGHRS and CDR2 YFSETQ. Germline trimming cut 5 bases from V and 9 bases from J; bases unmatched to any gene: 5. The CDR3 has 15 amino acids. CDR3 sequence: CASRLGLAGGGEQFF. In DNA, the CDR3 is TGCGCCAGCAGGCTGGGACTAGCGGGGGGGGGTGAGCAGTTCTTC. Based on the CDR3 plus reference TRBV5-1 and TRBJ2-1, the full variable domain is KAGVTQTPRYLIKTRGQQVTLSCSPISGHRSVSWYQQTPGQGLQFLFEYFSETQRNKGNFPGRFSGRQFSNSRSEMNVSTLELGDSALYLCASRLGLAGGGEQFFGPGTRLTVL.

V is TRBV29-1 and J is TRBJ2-5, with TRBD1 matching over 9 bases. The CDR3 contains 13 residues. The germline CDR1 and CDR2 sequences are SQVTM and ANQGSEA. The ends lost 5 bases at V and 5 bases at J; junction bases unmatched: 6. The CDR3 protein is CSVLQGAWETQYF. The CDR3 DNA is TGCAGCGTTCTACAGGGGGCTTGGGAGACCCAGTACTTC.

V usage is TRBV5-4 and J usage is TRBJ1-1, with D maybe TRBD1 (5 bases). Trimming cost V 5 bases and J 3 bases, with 17 bases left between them. The germline V gene encodes CDR1 SGHNT and CDR2 YYREEE (reference sequence). The length of the CDR3 is 15 residues. Written as DNA, the CDR3 is TGTGCCAGCAGAGGGTCGGCACGGGGGGACACTGAAGCTTTCTTT. Encoded protein: CASRGSARGDTEAFF.

This clone was found once. The rearrangement uses TRBV6-6 and TRBJ2-5, with D possibly being TRBD1 (6 bases). The end of the DNA is better explained by TRBJ2-7, so the J call may be wrong. Germline V gene data show CDR1 as MNHNY and CDR2 as SVGAGI (reference sequence). The CDR3 is made up of 15 amino acids. CDR3: CASSYGRGSSYEQYF. CDR3 coding DNA: TGTGCCAGCAGTTATGGCAGGGGCAGCTCCTACGAGCAGTACTTC.

The CDR3 nucleotides are TGTGCCAGCAGGGGTCCAGGGGGATCATATGGCTACACCTTC. Its protein product is CASRGPGGSYGYTF. The rearrangement links TRBV25-1 to TRBJ1-2; 7 nucleotides match TRBD1. The CDR3 extends over 14 amino acids. Germline V gene sequence: CDR1 MGHDK, CDR2 SYGVNS. The junction had 9 bases not matched to a gene; V was cut back by 6 bases and J by 5 bases.

The chain has TRBV11-2 and TRBJ1-1, with 9 bases that match TRBD1. This CDR3 has 14 residues. In germline, CDR1 is SGHAT, CDR2 FQNNGV. V was pared by 4 bases and J by 4 bases, with 4 bases of the junction left unmatched. CDR3 in amino acids: CASSWGQGGTEAFF. As DNA, the CDR3 is TGTGCCAGCAGCTGGGGACAGGGTGGCACTGAAGCTTTCTTT.

The gene calls are TRBV30 and TRBJ2-2; tentative D call: TRBD2 (7 bases). In germline, CDR1 is GTSNPN, CDR2 SVGIG (reference sequence). The CDR3 spans 12 residues. Trimming stripped 8 bases from V and 7 bases from J, with 14 bases between. The CDR3 DNA reads as TGTGCCGGGGGGGGCCTTATCGGGGAGCTGTTTTTT. Amino acid sequence: CAGGGLIGELFF.

The chain has TRBV30 and TRBJ1-1; D uncertain. CDR1 and CDR2 (germline): GTSNPN, SVGIG (reference sequence). Deletions cut 5 bases from V and 5 bases from J, with 12 bases between. CDR3 length equals 12 residues. CDR3 sequence reads: CAWHTLETEAFF. CDR3 nucleotides: TGTGCCTGGCACACCTTGGAGACTGAAGCTTTCTTT.

The chain recombines TRBV9 with TRBJ1-1; 7 bases match TRBD1. Germline assignment: CDR1 SGDLS and CDR2 YYNGEE. Trimming at V came to 3 bases and at J to 4 bases, leaving 12 bases not matched to a gene. This CDR3 contains 16 residues. The CDR3 reads CASSAQSGGRGTEAFF. For the CDR3, the DNA is TGTGCCAGCAGCGCCCAATCAGGGGGAAGAGGCACTGAAGCTTTCTTT.

J is TRBJ1-5 and V is TRBV11-3; D unclear. This CDR3 comprises 15 residues. V dropped 0 bases and J dropped 3 bases, with 9 bases sitting between them. Germline loops: CDR1 SGHNT, CDR2 YENEEA. The CDR3 DNA sequence: TGTGCCAGCAGCTTAGATTCCTCAGACAATCAGCCCCAGCATTTT. Translated: CASSLDSSDNQPQHF.

The V and J genes are TRBV15 and TRBJ1-4; D is unclear. The V and J ends lost 2 bases and 0 bases respectively, with 7 bases between them. Germline CDR1 reads LNHNV; CDR2 reads YYDKDF (reference sequence). The CDR3 extends over 15 amino acids. This chain's CDR3 is CATSRQVATNEKLFF. Written as DNA, the CDR3 is TGTGCCACCAGCAGACAGGTTGCAACTAATGAAAAACTGTTTTTT.

The gene calls are TRBV5-1 and TRBJ1-5; 12 nucleotides match TRBD1. Germline V gene data show CDR1 as SGHRS and CDR2 as YFSETQ. This CDR3 is built from 16 residues. J lost 4 bases, V lost 0 bases, and 2 bases had no gene match. The CDR3 sequence is CASSLGDRGQNQPQHF. CDR3 nucleotide sequence: TGCGCCAGCAGCTTGGGGGACAGGGGGCAAAATCAGCCCCAGCATTTT.

The chain couples TRBV4-3 to TRBJ1-3, with D unresolved. Deletions cut 1 base from V and 4 bases from J, with 11 bases between. The germline CDR1 and CDR2 sequences are LGHNA and YSLEER. This CDR3 contains 15 residues. The CDR3 spells CASSQGGRAGNTIYF. Here the CDR3 DNA reads TGCGCCAGCAGCCAAGGAGGAAGAGCGGGAAACACCATATATTTT.

In this sample, this clone turned up a few times. The chain carries TRBV2 and TRBJ1-3; TRBD1 matches at 7 bases. This CDR3 spans 17 amino acids. With V trimmed by 4 bases and J by 0 bases, 9 bases remained unmatched. CDR1 SNHLY and CDR2 FYNNEI come from the germline V gene. The CDR3 DNA follows: TGTGCCAGCAGTGGGGGGGACAGTTTTCACTCTGGAAACACCATATATTTT. It codes for CASSGGDSFHSGNTIYF.

V usage is TRBV5-1 and J usage is TRBJ2-7; 9 bases are a match to TRBD2. The V gene's germline CDR1 is SGHRS and CDR2 YFSETQ. This CDR3 is 15 amino acids long. V lost 4 bases and J lost 2; bases outside the gene matches: 7. The CDR3 region has the DNA TGCGCCAGCAGCCCGGGGGGCGGGGGGGCCTACGAGCAGTACTTC. Amino acids: CASSPGGGGAYEQYF.